This T cell receptor (beta chain) was documented in a study of blood T cell repertoires in COVID-19. About the study: Samples came from the United States, Italy and Spain, spanning acute and convalescent COVID-19. Sources were T cells, B-cell-depleted T cells, or PBMCs; the material itself was cDNA or gDNA.

Patients of the Seattle cohort, enrolled during active infection, were followed longitudinally. Sequencing was performed with immunoSEQ multiplex PCR; in TCRdb, only in-frame clones are kept and a portion is missing. The sample contains 250,000 to 300,000 clones, approximately 87% of which appear only once. CDR1 MNHNY and CDR2 SVGAGI come from the germline V gene (reference sequence). CDR3 length equals 17 residues. V was clipped by 5 bases and J by 2 bases, with 19 bases between them. In its sample, this clone was seen once. The TCR comes from a woman aged 25 to 39 with COVID-19, enrolled during active disease. The sequencing input was peripheral blood. V usage is TRBV6-6 and J usage is TRBJ1-3; TRBD1 is a possible D gene (5 bases). The CDR3 DNA reads as TGTGCCAGCAGTCCTTGGGGGGAAGTAAGACCTGGAAACACCATATATTTT. Its protein is CASSPWGEVRPGNTIYF.